This T cell receptor (beta chain) originates from a study of cytomegalovirus exposure and HLA in healthy donors. General observations from the study: In a later analysis, TCR beta V- and J-gene trimming showed a link to a missense DCLRE1C variant. In an earlier analysis, productive rearrangement rates for most beta V segments clustered near 90% or 30%.

This clone was detected only a few times. What it binds is not known. The primer mix had 60 Vbeta and 13 Jbeta primers. The data were produced by immunoSEQ multiplex PCR, yet TCRdb's version contains in-frame clones alone and is incomplete. Here the sample spans about 160,000 clones, 75% being singletons. This CDR3 is 13 amino acids long. Per germline, CDR1 SEHNR and CDR2 FQNEAQ (reference sequence). Between the trimmed V and J ends, which lost 3 bases and 3 bases, there was a span of 8 bases. Sample: PBMCs. The rearrangement links TRBV7-9 to TRBJ1-2; D is unresolved. This clonotype originated in a female donor in good health and CMV-seronegative. The DNA for the CDR3 is TGTGCCAGCAGCTTCCCCCTTGACTATGGCTACACCTTC. This gives the protein CASSFPLDYGYTF.